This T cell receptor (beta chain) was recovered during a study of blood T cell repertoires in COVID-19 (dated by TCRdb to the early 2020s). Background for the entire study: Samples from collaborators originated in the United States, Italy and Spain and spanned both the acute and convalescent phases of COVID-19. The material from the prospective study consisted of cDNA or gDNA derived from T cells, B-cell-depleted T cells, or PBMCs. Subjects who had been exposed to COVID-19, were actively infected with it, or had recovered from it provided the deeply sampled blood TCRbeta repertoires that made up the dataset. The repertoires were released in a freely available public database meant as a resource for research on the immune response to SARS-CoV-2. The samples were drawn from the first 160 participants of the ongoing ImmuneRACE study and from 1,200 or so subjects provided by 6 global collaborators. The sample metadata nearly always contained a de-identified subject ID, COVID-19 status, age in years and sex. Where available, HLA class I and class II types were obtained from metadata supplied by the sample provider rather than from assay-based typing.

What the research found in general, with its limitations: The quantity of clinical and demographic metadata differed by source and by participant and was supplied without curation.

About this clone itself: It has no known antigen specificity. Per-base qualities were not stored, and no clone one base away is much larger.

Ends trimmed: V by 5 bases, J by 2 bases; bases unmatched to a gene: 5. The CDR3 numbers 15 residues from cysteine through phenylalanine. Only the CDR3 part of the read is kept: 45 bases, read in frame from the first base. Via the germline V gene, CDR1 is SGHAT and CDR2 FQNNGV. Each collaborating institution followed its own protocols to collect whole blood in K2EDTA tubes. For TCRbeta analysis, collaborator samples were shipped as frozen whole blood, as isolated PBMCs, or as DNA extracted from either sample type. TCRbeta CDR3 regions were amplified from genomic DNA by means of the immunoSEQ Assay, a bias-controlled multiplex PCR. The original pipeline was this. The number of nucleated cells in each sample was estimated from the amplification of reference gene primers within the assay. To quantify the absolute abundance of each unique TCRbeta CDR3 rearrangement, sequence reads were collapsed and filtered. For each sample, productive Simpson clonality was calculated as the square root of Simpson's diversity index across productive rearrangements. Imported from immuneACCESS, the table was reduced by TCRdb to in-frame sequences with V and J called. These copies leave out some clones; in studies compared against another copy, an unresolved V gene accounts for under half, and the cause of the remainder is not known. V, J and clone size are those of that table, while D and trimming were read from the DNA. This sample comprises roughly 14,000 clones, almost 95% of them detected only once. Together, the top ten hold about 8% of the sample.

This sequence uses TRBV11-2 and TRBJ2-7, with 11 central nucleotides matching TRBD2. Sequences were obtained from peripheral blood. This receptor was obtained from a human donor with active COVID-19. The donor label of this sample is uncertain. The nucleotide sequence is TGTGCCAGCAGCAGAGTAGCGGGGGGGCCCTACGAGCAGTACTTC. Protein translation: CASSRVAGGPYEQYF.